This entry lists 11 T cell receptor beta chains sequenced from one sample in a study of shared clonotypes between healthy human individuals. Profiling relied on immunoSEQ multiplex PCR, and the TCRdb table lists in-frame clones only, not all of them. The top ten hold 10% to 15% of the sample, which has some 510,000 clones, 60% to 85% seen once. The sequenced material came from PBMCs. The receptors were sampled from a woman between 40 and 55 years old in good health. Some clones in this sample may be carry-over from other donors' samples.

This rearrangement joins TRBV19 to TRBJ2-3; a weak D match, TRBD2 (6 bases). CDR1 is LNHDA and CDR2 is SQIVND in the germline V gene (reference sequence). The CDR3 is 14 amino acids. V lost 5 bases to trimming and J lost 3 bases, with 12 bases between them. CDR3 in amino acids: CASSPQGLTDTQYF. CDR3 bases: TGTGCCAGTAGTCCCCAGGGACTTACAGATACGCAGTATTTT.

The chain employs TRBV6-6 and TRBJ1-1, with a possible D match to TRBD1 (6 bases). The CDR3 spans 14 residues. Trimming took 7 bases from V and 1 from J, leaving 13 bases between them. CDR1 and CDR2 (germline): MNHNY, SVGAGI (reference sequence). This chain's CDR3 is CASNIGGGNTEAFF. Here the CDR3 DNA reads TGTGCCAGCAACATAGGGGGGGGGAACACTGAAGCTTTCTTT.

The rearrangement links TRBV29-1 to TRBJ2-3; 10 bases are a match to TRBD1. The CDR3 totals 14 residues. The V gene end was trimmed by 6 bases and the J gene end by 2 bases; junction bases not matched to a gene: 5. Germline CDR1 and CDR2: SQVTM and ANQGSEA. The CDR3 region is CSVSGTGDTDTQYF. The CDR3 DNA follows: TGCAGCGTCTCGGGGACAGGGGACACAGATACGCAGTATTTT.

The chain employs TRBV7-6 and TRBJ2-7; the match to TRBD2 covers 10 bases. This CDR3 spans 15 amino acids. Trimming at V came to 5 bases and at J to 2 bases, leaving 6 bases not matched to a gene. Per germline, CDR1 SGHVS and CDR2 FNYEAQ. The CDR3 sequence: CASSIRTSGTYEQYF. CDR3 in DNA: TGTGCCAGCAGCATCCGGACTAGCGGAACCTACGAGCAGTACTTC.

The CDR3 sequence is CASGSISGRELFF. The CDR3 bases are TGTGCCAGCGGTTCGATCAGCGGTAGGGAGCTGTTTTTT. J is TRBJ2-2 and V is TRBV28; tentatively, D is TRBD2 (5 bases). The germline CDR1 and CDR2 sequences are MDHEN and SYDVKM. Trimming stripped 8 bases from V and 9 bases from J, with 16 bases between. There are 13 residues in the CDR3. The complete variable domain, with remaining parts taken from reference TRBV28 and TRBJ2-2, reads DVKVTQSSRYLVKRTGEKVFLECVQDMDHENMFWYRQDPGLGLRLIYFSYDVKMKEKGDIPEGYSVSREKKERFSLILESASTNQTSMYLCASGSISGRELFFGEGSRLTVL.

Of note for this clone: The junction departs from germline at one end; a sequencing error may be responsible. The chain combines TRBV7-2 with TRBJ2-1; 8 bases fit TRBD2. The CDR3 runs 17 residues. CDR1 is SGHTA and CDR2 is FQGNSA in the germline V gene. The CDR3 here is CASNLQISGTSSGEQFF. CDR3 DNA sequence: TGTGCCAGCAACTTACAGATATCCGGGACTAGTTCGGGTGAGCAGTTCTTC. Combining the CDR3 with reference TRBV7-2 and TRBJ2-1 gives the whole variable domain GAGVSQSPSNKVTEKGKDVELRCDPISGHTALYWYRQSLGQGLEFLIYFQGNSAPDKSGLPSDRFSAERTGGSVSTLTIQRTQQEDSAVYLCASNLQISGTSSGEQFFGPGTRLTVL.

The chain recombines TRBV28 with TRBJ2-5; D might be TRBD1 or TRBD2, each matching 6 bases. Trimming took 2 bases from V and 5 from J, leaving 9 bases between them. The length of the CDR3 is 13 residues. Germline loops: CDR1 MDHEN, CDR2 SYDVKM. CDR3 region: CASSLRGRETQYF. CDR3 bases: TGTGCCAGCAGTTTAAGGGGGAGGGAGACCCAGTACTTC.

This chain joins TRBV5-1 and TRBJ1-3; a possible D gene is TRBD1 (5 bases). The CDR3 is 14 residues long. Trimming took 2 bases from V and 0 from J, leaving 6 bases between them. Germline V gene data show CDR1 as SGHRS and CDR2 as YFSETQ. This CDR3 reads CASSLQDSGNTIYF. CDR3 nucleotides: TGCGCCAGCAGCTTACAGGACTCTGGAAACACCATATATTTT.

This rearrangement joins TRBV5-1 to TRBJ2-7; TRBD2 aligns across 13 bases. V lost 5 bases and J lost 4; bases outside the gene matches: 12. The germline V gene has CDR1 SGHRS and CDR2 YFSETQ. CDR3 size: 17 residues. CDR3 region: CASSSGLAGASLYEQYF. The DNA for the CDR3 is TGCGCCAGCAGTTCCGGACTAGCGGGAGCGAGTTTATACGAGCAGTACTTC. Full variable domain (outside the CDR3, taken from reference TRBV5-1 and TRBJ2-7): KAGVTQTPRYLIKTRGQQVTLSCSPISGHRSVSWYQQTPGQGLQFLFEYFSETQRNKGNFPGRFSGRQFSNSRSEMNVSTLELGDSALYLCASSSGLAGASLYEQYFGPGTRLTVT.

The rearrangement joins TRBV9 to TRBJ2-1, with D perhaps being TRBD1 or TRBD2 (5 bases each). This CDR3 region has 14 residues. V was shortened by 0 bases and J by 7 bases, with 11 bases between the two germline ends. Germline V gene data show CDR1 as SGDLS and CDR2 as YYNGEE. The CDR3 region has the DNA TGTGCCAGCAGCGTAGTTGGGGGTTTTAATGAGCAGTTCTTC. The encoded protein is CASSVVGGFNEQFF. The whole variable domain, remainder taken from reference TRBV9 and TRBJ2-1, is DSGVTQTPKHLITATGQRVTLRCSPRSGDLSVYWYQQSLDQGLQFLIQYYNGEERAKGNILERFSAQQFPDLHSELNLSSLELGDSALYFCASSVVGGFNEQFFGPGTRLTVL.

Regarding this clone: Other DNA sequences in the same sample also yield this CDR3. The chain combines TRBV5-1 with TRBJ1-5; perhaps TRBD1 as D (6 bases). This CDR3 has 14 residues. The ends were cut back, 0 bases at V and 4 bases at J, with 8 bases in the middle. In germline, CDR1 is SGHRS, CDR2 YFSETQ. In DNA, the CDR3 is TGCGCCAGCAGCTTGGCAGGGGAAAATCAGCCCCAGCATTTT. Encoded protein: CASSLAGENQPQHF.